This T cell receptor (beta chain) appears in the sequencing data of a study of response to subunit inactivated influenza vaccine. TCRdb recomputed calls from the RT-PCR reads with MiXCR, one row per CDR3 protein. The sample consists of some 850,000 distinct CDR3 sequences, approximately 18% of them appearing once. V was trimmed by 7 bases and J by 0 bases, leaving 16 bases between them. Germline V gene data show CDR1 as MNHNS and CDR2 as SASEGT. The CDR3 totals 17 residues. The chain is built from TRBV6-1 and TRBJ2-6; tentatively, D is TRBD1 (6 bases). This clonotype originated in a man aged 45-65 years who received an inactivated influenza vaccine. The source material was PBMCs from blood, sampled 4 to 6 days after vaccination. CDR3 region: CASNRSGQFSGANVLTF. CDR3 bases: TGTGCCAGCAACAGATCGGGACAATTCTCTGGGGCCAACGTCCTGACTTTC.